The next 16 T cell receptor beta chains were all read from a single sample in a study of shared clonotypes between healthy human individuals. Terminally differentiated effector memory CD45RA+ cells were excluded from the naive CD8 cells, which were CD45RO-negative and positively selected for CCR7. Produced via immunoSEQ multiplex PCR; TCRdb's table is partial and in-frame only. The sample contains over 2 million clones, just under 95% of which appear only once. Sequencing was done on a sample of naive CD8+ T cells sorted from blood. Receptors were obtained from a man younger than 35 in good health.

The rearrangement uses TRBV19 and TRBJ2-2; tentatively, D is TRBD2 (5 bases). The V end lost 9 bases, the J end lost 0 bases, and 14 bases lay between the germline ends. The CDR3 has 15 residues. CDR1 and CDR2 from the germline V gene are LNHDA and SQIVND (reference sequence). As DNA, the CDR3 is TGTGCCAGCAACGAGGACGGGGCGAACACCGGGGAGCTGTTTTTT. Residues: CASNEDGANTGELFF.

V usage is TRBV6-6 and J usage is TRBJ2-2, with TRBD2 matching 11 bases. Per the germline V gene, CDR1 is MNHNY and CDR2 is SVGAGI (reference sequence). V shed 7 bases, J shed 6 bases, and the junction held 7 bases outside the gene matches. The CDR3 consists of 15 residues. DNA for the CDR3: TGTGCCAGCAAAGTACTAGCGGGGGAGGCCGGGGAGCTGTTTTTT. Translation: CASKVLAGEAGELFF.

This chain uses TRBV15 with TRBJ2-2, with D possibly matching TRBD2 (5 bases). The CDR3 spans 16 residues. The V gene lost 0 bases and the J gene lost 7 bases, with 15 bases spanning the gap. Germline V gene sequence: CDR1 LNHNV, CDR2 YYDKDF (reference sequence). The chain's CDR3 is CATSRDKSRVDGELFF. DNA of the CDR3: TGTGCCACCAGCAGAGATAAGTCGAGGGTGGACGGGGAGCTGTTTTTT.

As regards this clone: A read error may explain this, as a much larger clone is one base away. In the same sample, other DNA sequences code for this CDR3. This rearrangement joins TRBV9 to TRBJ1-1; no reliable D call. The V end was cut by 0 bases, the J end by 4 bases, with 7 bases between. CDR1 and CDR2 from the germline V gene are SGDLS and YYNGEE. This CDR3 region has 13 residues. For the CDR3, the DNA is TGTGCCAGCAGCGTAGGGGGAACCACTGAAGCTTTCTTT. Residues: CASSVGGTTEAFF.

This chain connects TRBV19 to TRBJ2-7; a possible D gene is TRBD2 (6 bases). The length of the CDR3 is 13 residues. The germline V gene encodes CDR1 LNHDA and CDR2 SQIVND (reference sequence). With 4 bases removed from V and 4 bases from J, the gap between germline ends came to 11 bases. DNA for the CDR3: TGTGCCAGTAGTAGGTGGGCGGGATACGAGCAGTACTTC. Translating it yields CASSRWAGYEQYF.

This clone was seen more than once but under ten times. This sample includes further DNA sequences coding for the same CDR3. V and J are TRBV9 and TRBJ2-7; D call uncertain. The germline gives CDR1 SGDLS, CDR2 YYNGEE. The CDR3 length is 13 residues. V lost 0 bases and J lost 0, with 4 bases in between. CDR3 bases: TGTGCCAGCAGCGTAGCCCCCTCCTACGAGCAGTACTTC. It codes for CASSVAPSYEQYF.

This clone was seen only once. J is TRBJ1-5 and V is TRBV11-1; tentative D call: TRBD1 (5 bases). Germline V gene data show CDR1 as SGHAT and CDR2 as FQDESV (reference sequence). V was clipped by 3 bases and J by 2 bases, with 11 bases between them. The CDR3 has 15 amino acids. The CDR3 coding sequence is TGTGCCAGCAGCTTGAGGCAGGGCGGCAATCAGCCCCAGCATTTT. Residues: CASSLRQGGNQPQHF.

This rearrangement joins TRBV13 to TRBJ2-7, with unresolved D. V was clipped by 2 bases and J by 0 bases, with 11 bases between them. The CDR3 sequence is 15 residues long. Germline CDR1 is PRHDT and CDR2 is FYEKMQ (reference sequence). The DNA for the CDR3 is TGTGCCAGCAGCTTATTTACAGAGAGCTCCTACGAGCAGTACTTC. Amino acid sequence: CASSLFTESSYEQYF.

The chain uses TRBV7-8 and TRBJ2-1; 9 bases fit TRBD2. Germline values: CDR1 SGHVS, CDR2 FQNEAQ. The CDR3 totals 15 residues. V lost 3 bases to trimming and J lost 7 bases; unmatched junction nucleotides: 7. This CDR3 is CASSLVSSGANEQFF. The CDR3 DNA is TGTGCCAGCAGCTTGGTCTCTAGCGGGGCAAATGAGCAGTTCTTC.

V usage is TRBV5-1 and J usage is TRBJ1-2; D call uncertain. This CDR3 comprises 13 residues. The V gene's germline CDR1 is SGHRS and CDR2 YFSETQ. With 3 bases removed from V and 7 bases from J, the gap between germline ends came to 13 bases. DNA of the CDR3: TGCGCCAGCAGCTCCCCCCTATTGGGTGGCTACACCTTC. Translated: CASSSPLLGGYTF.

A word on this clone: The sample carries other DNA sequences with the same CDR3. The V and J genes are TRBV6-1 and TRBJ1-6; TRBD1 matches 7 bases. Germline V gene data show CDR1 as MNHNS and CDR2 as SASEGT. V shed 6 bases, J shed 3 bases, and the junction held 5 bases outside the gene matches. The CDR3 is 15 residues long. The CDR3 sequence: CASRLDRDYNSPLHF. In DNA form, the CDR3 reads TGTGCCAGCAGATTAGACAGGGACTATAATTCACCCCTCCACTTT.

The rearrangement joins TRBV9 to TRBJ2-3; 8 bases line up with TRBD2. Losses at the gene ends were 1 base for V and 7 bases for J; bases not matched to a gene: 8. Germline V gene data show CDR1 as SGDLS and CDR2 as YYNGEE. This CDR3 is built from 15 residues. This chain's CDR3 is CASSVTLADLHTQYF. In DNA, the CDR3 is TGTGCCAGCAGCGTAACACTAGCGGATCTTCATACGCAGTATTTT.

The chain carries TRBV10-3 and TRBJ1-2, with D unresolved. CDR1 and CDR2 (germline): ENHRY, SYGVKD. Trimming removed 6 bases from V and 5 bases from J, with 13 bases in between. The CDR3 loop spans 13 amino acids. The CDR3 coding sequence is TGTGCCATCAGCGACGGGAGTCAATATGGCTACACCTTC. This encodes CAISDGSQYGYTF.

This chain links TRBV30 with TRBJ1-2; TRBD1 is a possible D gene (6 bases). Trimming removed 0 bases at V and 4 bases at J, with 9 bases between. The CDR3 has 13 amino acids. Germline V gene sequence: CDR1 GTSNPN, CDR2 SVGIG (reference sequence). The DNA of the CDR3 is TGTGCCTGGAGTGTTGGGACACTCTATGGCTACACCTTC. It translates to CAWSVGTLYGYTF.

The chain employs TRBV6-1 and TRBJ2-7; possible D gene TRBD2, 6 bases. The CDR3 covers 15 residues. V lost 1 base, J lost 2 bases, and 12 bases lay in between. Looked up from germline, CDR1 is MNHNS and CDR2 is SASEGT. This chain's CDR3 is CASSEGPGATYEQYF. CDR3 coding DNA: TGTGCCAGCAGTGAAGGTCCGGGAGCAACCTACGAGCAGTACTTC.

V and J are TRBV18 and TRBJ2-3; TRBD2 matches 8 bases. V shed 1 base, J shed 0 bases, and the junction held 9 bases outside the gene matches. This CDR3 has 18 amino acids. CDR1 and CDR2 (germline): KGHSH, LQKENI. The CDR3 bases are TGTGCCAGCTCACCACTAGCGGGGCCTAAGGGTAGCACAGATACGCAGTATTTT. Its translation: CASSPLAGPKGSTDTQYF.